Presented here are 27 T cell receptor beta chains from one specimen sequenced in a study of blood T cell repertoires in COVID-19. Sequencing used immunoSEQ multiplex PCR; TCRdb keeps in-frame clones, though not all of them. The data hold 120,000 to 150,000 clones, with approximately 87% observed a single time. The specimen sequenced was peripheral blood. The receptors come from a man aged 50-59 years who had recovered from COVID-19.

The chain uses TRBV5-6 and TRBJ1-1, with no clear D. This CDR3 region has 13 residues. Germline V gene data show CDR1 as SGHDT and CDR2 as YYEEEE. The V and J ends lost 0 bases and 10 bases respectively, with 13 bases between them. The CDR3 DNA sequence: TGTGCCAGCAGCTTGGCCCGCGGCACGGGAGCTTTCTTT. It encodes CASSLARGTGAFF.

V gene TRBV2 combines with J gene TRBJ1-2; D gene ambiguous. Trimming shortened V by 3 bases and J by 4 bases, and 9 bases separated the two germline ends. This CDR3 has 13 residues. Looked up from germline, CDR1 is SNHLY and CDR2 is FYNNEI. CDR3 coding DNA: TGTGCCAGCAGTGACGACACGTCCTATGGCTACACCTTC. This encodes CASSDDTSYGYTF.

The chain carries TRBV5-1 and TRBJ1-6; D is ambiguous. V shed 4 bases and J shed 8 bases, with 13 bases lying between them. The length of the CDR3 is 14 residues. From germline, CDR1 is SGHRS and CDR2 YFSETQ. The CDR3 is CASSLKDRDSPLHF. The CDR3 nucleotides are TGCGCCAGCAGCCTGAAAGATCGAGATTCACCCCTCCACTTT.

The sample holds one count of this clone. V usage is TRBV25-1 and J usage is TRBJ1-3; TRBD1 is a possible D gene (6 bases). V gave up 6 bases and J gave up 0 bases, with 15 bases separating them. This CDR3 spans 16 amino acids. Germline V gene lookup returns CDR1 MGHDK and CDR2 SYGVNS. CDR3 DNA sequence: TGTGCCAGCAGGGAACCGGGACAAATCTCTGGAAACACCATATATTTT. It codes for CASREPGQISGNTIYF.

The V gene is TRBV7-2, the J gene TRBJ1-3; no firm D call. Trimming pared 0 bases from V and 0 bases from J, leaving 9 bases between. The CDR3 extends over 16 amino acids. Germline V gene sequence: CDR1 SGHTA, CDR2 FQGNSA. CDR3 coding DNA: TGTGCCAGCAGCTTAGCTTCGGTATTCTCTGGAAACACCATATATTTT. This sequence encodes CASSLASVFSGNTIYF. Variable domain in full (rest from reference TRBV7-2 and TRBJ1-3): GAGVSQSPSNKVTEKGKDVELRCDPISGHTALYWYRQSLGQGLEFLIYFQGNSAPDKSGLPSDRFSAERTGGSVSTLTIQRTQQEDSAVYLCASSLASVFSGNTIYFGEGSWLTVV.

The gene calls are TRBV14 and TRBJ2-2, with no clear D. CDR1 is SGHDN, CDR2 FVKESK, per germline. Trimming stripped 5 bases from V and 5 bases from J, with 15 bases between. The CDR3 covers 15 residues. The DNA for the CDR3 is TGTGCCAGCAGCGGGCGATGGGTAGGAACCGGGGAGCTGTTTTTT. Encoded protein: CASSGRWVGTGELFF.

The CDR3 nucleotides are TGTGCCAGTAGAGAGGACAGGGGGCGAATCGCAACTAATGAAAAACTGTTTTTT. This codes for CASREDRGRIATNEKLFF. The chain uses TRBV19 and TRBJ1-4; TRBD1 aligns across 11 bases. The junction had 9 bases not matched to a gene; V was cut back by 6 bases and J by 0 bases. The CDR3 loop spans 18 amino acids. The V gene's germline CDR1 is LNHDA and CDR2 SQIVND (reference sequence). The entire variable domain, with the rest obtained from reference TRBV19 and TRBJ1-4, is as follows: DGGITQSPKYLFRKEGQNVTLSCEQNLNHDAMYWYRQDPGQGLRLIYYSQIVNDFQKGDIAEGYSVSREKKESFPLTVTSAQKNPTAFYLCASREDRGRIATNEKLFFGSGTQLSVL.

The chain joins TRBV5-1 to TRBJ1-6; TRBD1 aligns across 10 bases. V was pared by 0 bases and J by 7 bases, with 4 bases of the junction left unmatched. This CDR3 spans 16 amino acids. Germline V gene sequence: CDR1 SGHRS, CDR2 YFSETQ. CDR3 region: CASSLGSGQGNSPLHF. The DNA of the CDR3 is TGCGCCAGCAGCTTGGGGTCGGGACAGGGGAATTCACCCCTCCACTTT.

In this sample, this clone turned up a few times. CDR3 sequence (DNA): TGTGCCAGCAGCGTGACAGGGGGCGCCTCCTACAATGAGCAGTTCTTC. This gives the protein CASSVTGGASYNEQFF. The chain uses TRBV9 and TRBJ2-1; 10 bases match TRBD1. CDR3 length equals 16 residues. The V and J ends lost 2 bases and 0 bases, in that order; junction bases with no gene match: 2. From germline, CDR1 is SGDLS and CDR2 YYNGEE.

The chain joins TRBV5-1 to TRBJ2-2; 7 bases fit TRBD1. This CDR3 is 15 amino acids long. Germline V gene sequence: CDR1 SGHRS, CDR2 YFSETQ. V lost 4 bases to trimming and J lost 7 bases; unmatched junction nucleotides: 10. The chain's CDR3 is CASSTTTGFSGELFF. CDR3 nucleotides: TGCGCCAGCAGCACAACGACAGGGTTTAGCGGGGAGCTGTTTTTT.

The CDR3 nucleotides read TGCGCCAGCAGCCGTAATACAGGGTCTGCCGCCGGGGAGCTGTTTTTT. Translation: CASSRNTGSAAGELFF. The J gene is TRBJ2-2, the V gene TRBV5-1; TRBD1 might be the D (6 bases). V was clipped by 4 bases and J by 6 bases, with 19 bases between them. CDR3 length equals 16 residues. Germline V gives CDR1 SGHRS, CDR2 YFSETQ.

V and J are TRBV12-3 or TRBV12-4 and TRBJ2-1; TRBD2 might be the D (5 bases). The V gene lost 3 bases and the J gene lost 9 bases, with 9 bases spanning the gap. The CDR3 runs 12 residues. The CDR3 region is CASSFNRGEQFF. CDR3 nucleotide sequence: TGTGCCAGCAGTTTTAATCGGGGTGAGCAGTTCTTC.

The chain joins TRBV4-3 to TRBJ2-7, with 9 bases lining up with TRBD2. There are 16 residues in the CDR3. CDR1 and CDR2 (germline): LGHNA, YSLEER. V lost 0 bases, J lost 6 bases, and 9 bases stayed unmatched. Here the CDR3 reads CASSQDRGSGGGEQYF. The CDR3 bases are TGCGCCAGCAGCCAAGATCGTGGTAGCGGGGGAGGCGAGCAGTACTTC.

This clone was recorded once. The chain couples TRBV13 to TRBJ2-3; D may be TRBD1 (7 bases). V dropped 5 bases and J dropped 6 bases, with 9 bases sitting between them. Germline V gives CDR1 PRHDT, CDR2 FYEKMQ (reference sequence). The CDR3 length is 12 residues. CDR3 loop: CASSQGGDTQYF. CDR3 sequence (DNA): TGTGCCAGCAGCCAGGGGGGTGATACGCAGTATTTT.

This chain joins TRBV20-1 and TRBJ2-7; TRBD1 aligns across 7 bases. The CDR3 is made up of 10 amino acids. Germline CDR1 DFQATT, CDR2 SNEGSKA (reference sequence). Losses at the gene ends were 5 bases for V and 6 bases for J; bases not matched to a gene: 1. The CDR3 DNA reads as TGCAGTGCTCACAGGGGCGAGCAGTACTTC. This translates into CSAHRGEQYF.

CDR3 amino acids: CASSLGTGGPNSPLHF. DNA of the CDR3: TGTGCCAGCAGCTTAGGGACGGGGGGGCCGAATTCACCCCTCCACTTT. The genes are TRBV7-9 and TRBJ1-6, with D possibly TRBD1 on 6 matching bases. The CDR3 is 16 residues long. CDR1 SEHNR and CDR2 FQNEAQ come from the germline V gene (reference sequence). Trimming stripped 1 base from V and 7 bases from J, with 14 bases between.

CDR3 residues: CASSPHPFATGELFF. The CDR3 region has the DNA TGTGCCAGCAGCCCACACCCCTTCGCTACCGGGGAGCTGTTTTTT. This chain links TRBV11-3 with TRBJ2-2; unclear D gene. Germline CDR1 reads SGHNT; CDR2 reads YENEEA. The V end lost 5 bases, the J end lost 5 bases, and 15 bases lay between the germline ends. The CDR3 sequence is 15 residues long.

This chain links TRBV4-3 with TRBJ2-7; 7 bases align to TRBD2. Trimming removed 0 bases from V and 5 bases from J; junction bases left unmatched: 1. Germline lookup yields CDR1 LGHNA and CDR2 YSLEER. The CDR3 totals 13 residues. CDR3 in amino acids: CASSQEGGNEQYF. The DNA for the CDR3 is TGCGCCAGCAGCCAAGAGGGAGGGAACGAGCAGTACTTC.

The chain links TRBV6-2 or TRBV6-3 to TRBJ2-1; the match to TRBD2 covers 9 bases. The germline gives CDR1 MNHEY, CDR2 SVGEGT. The CDR3 has 15 residues. V lost 2 bases to trimming and J lost 9 bases; unmatched junction nucleotides: 8. In nucleotides, the CDR3 is TGTGCCAGCAGTTACGGCGGGGGGGCCCTACTTGAGCAGTTCTTC. It codes for CASSYGGGALLEQFF.

V and J are TRBV12-3 or TRBV12-4 and TRBJ2-5, with D possibly matching TRBD1 (6 bases). V was pared by 7 bases and J by 1 base, with 10 bases between. The CDR3 runs to 13 residues. CDR3 in DNA: TGTGCCAGCAAGGAACAGGGCCAAGAGACCCAGTACTTC. This encodes CASKEQGQETQYF.

This chain uses TRBV20-1 with TRBJ2-2, with a tentative D call TRBD2 (5 bases). Germline CDR1 DFQATT, CDR2 SNEGSKA (reference sequence). CDR3 length: 13 residues. V was pared by 3 bases and J by 2 bases, with 7 bases between. The CDR3 is CSASTSNTGELFF. The CDR3 DNA follows: TGCAGTGCTAGTACTAGTAACACCGGGGAGCTGTTTTTT.

This clone was recorded only once. This chain uses TRBV14 with TRBJ1-2; 7 bases line up with TRBD1. Germline loops: CDR1 SGHDN, CDR2 FVKESK. The CDR3 length is 15 residues. The junction had 9 bases not matched to a gene; V was cut back by 4 bases and J by 4 bases. CDR3 DNA sequence: TGTGCCAGCAGCCCCCCGTACAGGGGACCCTATGGCTACACCTTC. This encodes CASSPPYRGPYGYTF.

This clone was seen only once. This rearrangement joins TRBV5-1 to TRBJ2-2, with 7 bases identical to TRBD1. Trimming removed 3 bases from V and 5 bases from J; junction bases left unmatched: 10. This CDR3 spans 16 amino acids. Germline V gives CDR1 SGHRS, CDR2 YFSETQ. The CDR3, as DNA: TGCGCCAGCAGCTCGATATACAGGGGCAGGACCGGGGAGCTGTTTTTT. This translates into CASSSIYRGRTGELFF.

This CDR3 reads CSARSYEKLFF. CDR3 nucleotides: TGCAGTGCTAGATCCTACGAAAAACTGTTTTTT. The rearrangement joins TRBV20-1 to TRBJ1-4; D is unclear. CDR3 length equals 11 residues. Germline loops: CDR1 DFQATT, CDR2 SNEGSKA (reference sequence). Trimming cost V 2 bases and J 8 bases, with 6 bases left between them.

This clone appeared a few times. This sequence joins TRBV7-9 and TRBJ2-3, with TRBD2 matching over 9 bases. This CDR3 spans 16 amino acids. The V gene's germline CDR1 is SEHNR and CDR2 FQNEAQ (reference sequence). Trimming at V came to 5 bases and at J to 0 bases, leaving 6 bases not matched to a gene. The CDR3 coding sequence is TGTGCCAGCAGCCTATCTAGCGGGGCTAGCACAGATACGCAGTATTTT. This codes for CASSLSSGASTDTQYF.

The J gene is TRBJ2-1, the V gene TRBV2, with 10 bases fitting TRBD2. The length of the CDR3 is 16 residues. The germline V gene encodes CDR1 SNHLY and CDR2 FYNNEI. Losses at the gene ends were 0 bases for V and 8 bases for J; bases not matched to a gene: 7. The CDR3 loop is CASSEADPSGGYEQFF. The CDR3 region has the DNA TGTGCCAGCAGTGAAGCGGACCCTAGCGGGGGCTATGAGCAGTTCTTC.

This clone is a singleton in its sample. The chain is built from TRBV3-1 (or the pseudogene TRBV3-2) and TRBJ2-7, with 7 bases that match TRBD2. V lost 8 bases to trimming and J lost 3 bases; unmatched junction nucleotides: 13. This CDR3 comprises 15 residues. CDR1 LGHDT and CDR2 YNNKEL come from the germline V gene (reference sequence). The CDR3 region is CASSEEGPGGYEQYF. In DNA, the CDR3 is TGTGCCAGCTCGGAGGAGGGCCCGGGGGGCTACGAGCAGTACTTC.